The rows below give T cell receptor beta chains drawn from one sample of a study of T-cell reconstitution after alpha-beta-depleted transplantation in children. TCRdb redid the calling of the PCR reads with MiXCR, one entry per CDR3 protein. The sample includes about 280,000 distinct CDR3 sequences, roughly 12% of them seen just once. Sequencing used peripheral blood, obtained 180 days after TCRalphabeta/CD19-depleted stem cell transplant. These receptor sequences come from a male patient aged 2 to 9 who had a stem cell transplant for chronic granulomatous disease, so the T cells may come from the graft donor. Each CDR3 is given with its conserved first and last residue. The order of the fields is J gene, D gene, V gene, clone size, CDR3 DNA, CDR3 protein. The D gene is left open where the match is weak. Clone size is shown for a subset of rows, as once, few, many or a class of expanded clone.

TRBJ1-6,.,TRBV5-4,.,TGTGCCAGCAGCTTTCTCGGGGGTATTAATTCACCCCTCCACTTT,CASSFLGGINSPLHF
TRBJ2-1,TRBD2,TRBV19,.,TGTGCCAGTAGTATAAAGGGACTAGACCACAATGAGCAGTTCTTC,CASSIKGLDHNEQFF
TRBJ1-6,.,TRBV7-9,.,TGTGCCAGCAGCTTAGATAAGGCGGGCTCCTCACCCCTCCACTTT,CASSLDKAGSSPLHF
TRBJ1-3,TRBD1,TRBV9,many,TGTGCCAGCAGCGCAGGGACAGGGGCTGGAAACACCATATATTTT,CASSAGTGAGNTIYF
TRBJ1-5,.,TRBV5-5,few,TGTGCCAGCAGCTTTTGGACAAAAGCCCAGCCCCAGCATTTT,CASSFWTKAQPQHF
TRBJ2-3,.,TRBV6-5,many,TGTGCCAGCAGACCCATTTATTCAGATACGCAGTATTTT,CASRPIYSDTQYF
TRBJ2-4,.,TRBV7-9,many,TGTGCCAGCAGCTCCTCGGCGGACTACCAAGCCAAAAACATTCAGTACTTC,CASSSSADYQAKNIQYF
TRBJ2-7,.,TRBV6-2/TRBV6-3,many,TGTGCCAGCAGTAGGGATTATACCTACGAGCAGTACTTC,CASSRDYTYEQYF
TRBJ1-1,TRBD1,TRBV28,many,TGTGCCAGCAGTTTTAGACAGGGGGCATCTAGGGCTGAAGCTTTCTTT,CASSFRQGASRAEAFF
TRBJ2-7,.,TRBV12-3/TRBV12-4,few,TGTGCCAGCAGTTTAACCTGGGGTACGGGTTCAGACTACTACGAGCAGTACTTC,CASSLTWGTGSDYYEQYF
TRBJ2-7,TRBD1,TRBV20-1,many,TGCAGTGCCCAACAGGGGGCGGAGTACGAGCAGTACTTC,CSAQQGAEYEQYF
TRBJ2-1,TRBD2,TRBV4-3,many,TGCGCCAGCAGCCAAGATTTTGGGACTAGCGGTTACAATGAGCAGTTCTTC,CASSQDFGTSGYNEQFF
TRBJ2-7,TRBD1,TRBV7-9,many,TGTGCCAGCAGCCTCCTGACAGGGGACCCCCGCGAGCAGTACTTC,CASSLLTGDPREQYF
TRBJ2-5,TRBD2,TRBV5-8,many,TGTGCCAGCAGCTTGCTCATAAGTAGCGGGGGGCAGGCGACCCAGTACTTC,CASSLLISSGGQATQYF
TRBJ2-7,.,TRBV7-6,many,TGTGCCAGCAGCCGACCCAACAACGAGCAGTACTTC,CASSRPNNEQYF
TRBJ2-5,.,TRBV20-1,many,TGCAGTGCTAGGGGAACGGGACGGTGGAGACAAGAGACCCAGTACTTC,CSARGTGRWRQETQYF
TRBJ2-7,.,TRBV12-3/TRBV12-4,many,TGTGCCAGCACCAGAGGCCCGGGGTCCGAGCAGTACTTC,CASTRGPGSEQYF
TRBJ2-7,.,TRBV7-2,few,TGTGCCAGCAGCTTAGATGGCAGGGGATTCGACGAGCAGTACTTC,CASSLDGRGFDEQYF
TRBJ2-1,TRBD1,TRBV27,many,TGTGCCAGCAGCCCGGGACAGGCGAATGAGCAGTTCTTC,CASSPGQANEQFF
TRBJ2-7,.,TRBV11-2,many,TGTGCCAGCAGCTTCCCAGGGTGGGGCGAGCAGTACTTC,CASSFPGWGEQYF
TRBJ2-7,.,TRBV28,many,TGTGCCAGCAGGACTATATCAAATCCTTCTCACGAGCAGTACTTC,CASRTISNPSHEQYF
TRBJ2-7,.,TRBV25-1,many,TGTGCCAGCAGTGAAACTGGGCGTCGGGTGGGCGAGCAGTACTTC,CASSETGRRVGEQYF
TRBJ2-5,.,TRBV24-1,many,TGTGCCACCAGTGACCCCTCAGTTGAAAAAGAGACCCAGTACTTC,CATSDPSVEKETQYF
TRBJ2-2,TRBD1,TRBV5-1,many,TGCGCCAGCAGCACCCCGGACAGGGCAGGTGTGAACACCGGGGAGCTGTTTTTT,CASSTPDRAGVNTGELFF
TRBJ2-7,TRBD1,TRBV7-9,many,TGTGCCAGCAGCTCCGACAGGGTAGCCTACGAGCAGTACTTC,CASSSDRVAYEQYF
TRBJ2-7,TRBD2,TRBV20-1,many,TGCAGTGCTAGAGTTGGTTGGCGGGAGAACTCCTACGAGCAGTACTTC,CSARVGWRENSYEQYF
TRBJ2-2,.,TRBV5-6,.,TGTGCCAGCAGCTTTCGCTGCGACCCGGGACTGGACACCGGGGAGCTGTTTTTT,CASSFRCDPGLDTGELFF